Below are 13 T cell receptor beta chains sequenced from a single sample in a study of blood T cell repertoires in COVID-19. Clones were sequenced by immunoSEQ multiplex PCR, and TCRdb holds only the in-frame ones, with some missing. The sample consists of roughly 80,000 clones, more than 60% of them appearing once. Sequences were obtained from peripheral blood. These receptors were collected from a human donor in a cohort sampled during active COVID-19.

This chain links TRBV7-6 with TRBJ2-2, with 7 bases lining up with TRBD1. J gave up 5 bases and V 5 bases, and 8 bases lay outside the gene matches. The CDR3 has 15 amino acids. The germline gives CDR1 SGHVS, CDR2 FNYEAQ. DNA of the CDR3: TGTGCCAGCAGCGCCACAGGGGTCGAGACCGGGGAGCTGTTTTTT. This gives the protein CASSATGVETGELFF.

This clone has more than one count but fewer than ten. V usage is TRBV18 and J usage is TRBJ1-1, with 8 bases fitting TRBD1. The germline gives CDR1 KGHSH, CDR2 LQKENI. CDR3 length: 15 amino acids. Trimming at V came to 3 bases and at J to 6 bases, leaving 9 bases not matched to a gene. This CDR3 is CASSPDVGQGPEAFF. The CDR3 DNA is TGTGCCAGCTCACCGGACGTAGGACAGGGCCCTGAAGCTTTCTTT.

The chain recombines TRBV15 with TRBJ1-3, with D tentatively TRBD1 (6 bases). CDR3 length equals 16 residues. CDR1 is LNHNV and CDR2 is YYDKDF in the germline V gene (reference sequence). V lost 9 bases to trimming and J lost 0 bases, with 18 bases between them. The CDR3 bases are TGTGCCACGTCGGGGTTACAGGGACCCTCTGGAAACACCATATATTTT. Translating it yields CATSGLQGPSGNTIYF.

On this clone itself: At the DNA level, this CDR3 is encoded by other sequences in the same sample as well. This chain connects TRBV18 to TRBJ1-1; possible D gene TRBD1, 6 bases. The germline V gene encodes CDR1 KGHSH and CDR2 LQKENI. V was shortened by 6 bases and J by 1 base, with 9 bases between the two germline ends. The CDR3 has 13 amino acids. The CDR3 loop is CASSLTGNTEAFF. The CDR3, as DNA: TGTGCCAGCTCCTTGACAGGGAACACTGAAGCTTTCTTT.

The chain uses TRBV24-1 and TRBJ1-2, with 9 bases lining up with TRBD1. The V gene end was trimmed by 3 bases and the J gene end by 7 bases; junction bases not matched to a gene: 11. Germline CDR1 and CDR2: KGHDR and SFDVKD. This CDR3 spans 16 amino acids. CDR3 in amino acids: CATSDNADRGNGGYTF. The CDR3 coding sequence is TGTGCCACCAGTGATAACGCGGACAGGGGAAACGGTGGCTACACCTTC.

The CDR3 region has the DNA TGTGCCAGCAGCCCGCGGGCCCAGGGGGGTAACTATGGCTACACCTTC. Translated: CASSPRAQGGNYGYTF. This sequence joins TRBV7-2 and TRBJ1-2; 7 positions match TRBD1. After removal of 5 bases from V and 1 base from J, the junction contained 10 bases not matched to a gene. Germline V lookup: CDR1 SGHTA, CDR2 FQGNSA. The CDR3 has 16 amino acids.

The chain uses TRBV2 and TRBJ1-2; 7 nucleotides align to TRBD1. The CDR3 loop spans 14 amino acids. The junction had 6 bases not matched to a gene; V was cut back by 6 bases and J by 2 bases. Germline V gives CDR1 SNHLY, CDR2 FYNNEI. This CDR3 is CASSGTARNYGYTF. The CDR3 region has the DNA TGTGCCAGCAGCGGGACAGCCAGAAACTATGGCTACACCTTC.

The count of this clone is one. This chain links TRBV3-1 (or the pseudogene TRBV3-2) with TRBJ2-7, with 9 bases that match TRBD1. J was trimmed by 2 bases and V by 3 bases; bases with no gene match: 11. CDR1 and CDR2 from the germline V gene are LGHDT and YNNKEL (reference sequence). The CDR3 is 17 residues long. The CDR3 region has the DNA TGTGCCAGCAGCCACAGGGACAGGGCCTCTAATACCTACGAGCAGTACTTC. Protein product: CASSHRDRASNTYEQYF.

This clone was observed once. The chain uses TRBV13 and TRBJ2-1; 12 bases line up with TRBD2. V shed 4 bases and J 7 bases; nucleotides not matched to a gene: 17. The CDR3 is 19 residues long. CDR1 and CDR2 (germline): PRHDT, FYEKMQ (reference sequence). The CDR3 DNA follows: TGTGCCAGCAGCTCCCAGGTATTACTAGCGGGGGGTTTCTGGAATGAGCAGTTCTTC. Translating gives CASSSQVLLAGGFWNEQFF.

The J gene is TRBJ2-5, the V gene TRBV7-2, with TRBD2 matching 7 bases. This CDR3 contains 15 residues. Losses at the gene ends were 7 bases for V and 5 bases for J; bases not matched to a gene: 13. Germline lookup yields CDR1 SGHTA and CDR2 FQGNSA. CDR3 sequence (DNA): TGTGCCAGCAAACTTAGGGCGGGGGTGTGGGAGACCCAGTACTTC. It translates to CASKLRAGVWETQYF.

The chain uses TRBV6-1 and TRBJ1-3, with D tentatively TRBD1 (5 bases). The V gene lost 1 base and the J gene lost 8 bases, with 15 bases spanning the gap. The CDR3 has 15 residues. From germline, CDR1 is MNHNS and CDR2 SASEGT. CDR3 in DNA: TGTGCCAGCAGTGAAGGCTCCGCAGGGAGGGACACCATATATTTT. It yields the protein CASSEGSAGRDTIYF.

This chain uses TRBV5-4 with TRBJ1-1; the match to TRBD1 covers 7 bases. The CDR3 runs 15 residues. Germline values: CDR1 SGHNT, CDR2 YYREEE (reference sequence). Trimming removed 4 bases from V and 1 base from J; junction bases left unmatched: 7. The CDR3 region has the DNA TGTGCCAGCAGCCCGCCGGGACAGCCGAACACTGAAGCTTTCTTT. Amino acids: CASSPPGQPNTEAFF.

The J gene is TRBJ2-1, the V gene TRBV10-3; TRBD1 agrees at 12 bases. The V gene's germline CDR1 is ENHRY and CDR2 SYGVKD. V shed 7 bases and J 7 bases; nucleotides not matched to a gene: 11. The CDR3 runs 16 residues. The CDR3 loop is CAITPSGTGGRNEQFF. The CDR3 DNA is TGTGCCATCACCCCTTCCGGGACAGGGGGCAGGAATGAGCAGTTCTTC.